This T cell receptor (beta chain) was identified during a study of Tregs in tolerant kidney transplant recipients. Study background: Sorting of CD4+CD25+CD127- cells followed 3-day belatacept mixed lymphocyte reactions, sometimes with roughly five-day graft donor restimulation. Antibodies separated recipient from donor cells.

Broader study findings: No direct test of biological reproducibility was done here.

Profiling relied on immunoSEQ multiplex PCR, and the TCRdb table lists in-frame clones only, not all of them. The data contain roughly 19,000 clones, less than 70% of them singletons. The length of the CDR3 is 15 residues. V lost 7 bases to trimming and J lost 5 bases; unmatched junction nucleotides: 7. CDR1 is SGHNT and CDR2 is YYREEE in the germline V gene (reference sequence). On this clone itself: What it recognizes is unknown.

This clonotype was obtained from a human donor in good health. The sample comprised Tregs from blood cultured with allogeneic cells. The chain carries TRBV5-4 and TRBJ2-5; TRBD2 agrees at 14 bases. The CDR3: CASGRLAGGPETQYF. CDR3 DNA sequence: TGTGCCAGCGGCAGACTAGCGGGGGGGCCTGAGACCCAGTACTTC.